A single sample gave rise to the 22 T cell receptor beta chains below, sequenced in a study of cytomegalovirus exposure and HLA in healthy donors (dated by TCRdb to about 2017). Library preparation was by the immunoSEQ multiplex PCR assay. A mixture of 60 forward primers for TCR Vbeta segments and 13 reverse primers for TCR Jbeta segments was used in the multiplex PCR. TCRdb obtained this table from immuneACCESS and retained in-frame rearrangements with V and J assigned. These tables miss some clones; where compared with another copy, unresolved V genes account for less than half of the shortfall, and the remainder is unexplained. For this sample there are roughly 200,000 clones; 70% to 80% appear just once. Roughly 15% of the sample goes to the ten largest clones. Sequencing used PBMCs. Every receptor here comes from a woman aged 30 to 39 in good health and CMV-seropositive.

The chain couples TRBV27 to TRBJ2-1, with TRBD2 matching 9 bases. Germline V lookup: CDR1 MNHEY, CDR2 SMNVEV (reference sequence). V lost 2 bases and J lost 7; bases outside the gene matches: 3. CDR3 size: 14 residues. CDR3 sequence reads: CASSLRGGANEQFF. In DNA form, the CDR3 reads TGTGCCAGCAGTTTACGCGGGGGGGCAAATGAGCAGTTCTTC.

The chain joins TRBV5-1 to TRBJ2-7, with D possibly TRBD1 on 6 matching bases. The CDR3 loop spans 13 amino acids. The V gene's germline CDR1 is SGHRS and CDR2 YFSETQ. With 2 bases removed from V and 7 bases from J, the gap between germline ends came to 13 bases. The CDR3 spells CASSFVDRKEQYF. The CDR3, as DNA: TGCGCCAGCAGCTTTGTGGACAGAAAAGAGCAGTACTTC.

Here the CDR3 reads CASSQPGTGFYEQYF. CDR3 nucleotides: TGCGCCAGCAGCCAACCCGGGACAGGGTTCTACGAGCAGTACTTC. The V call is TRBV4-1, the J call TRBJ2-7; 9 bases agree with TRBD1. The CDR3 spans 15 residues. The J segment lost 3 bases and the V segment lost 2 bases, leaving 5 bases of the junction unmatched. Per germline, CDR1 MGHRA and CDR2 YSYEKL.

The chain is built from TRBV7-2 and TRBJ2-2, with 7 bases lining up with TRBD1. This CDR3 has 14 residues. Germline loops: CDR1 SGHTA, CDR2 FQGNSA. Trimming at V came to 5 bases and at J to 5 bases, leaving 5 bases not matched to a gene. In nucleotides, the CDR3 is TGTGCCAGCAGCCGGGACAGCTCGACCGGGGAGCTGTTTTTT. As protein: CASSRDSSTGELFF. Based on the CDR3 plus reference TRBV7-2 and TRBJ2-2, the full variable domain is GAGVSQSPSNKVTEKGKDVELRCDPISGHTALYWYRQSLGQGLEFLIYFQGNSAPDKSGLPSDRFSAERTGGSVSTLTIQRTQQEDSAVYLCASSRDSSTGELFFGEGSRLTVL.

This chain uses TRBV27 with TRBJ1-6; possible D gene TRBD1, 6 bases. This CDR3 has 18 residues. The germline gives CDR1 MNHEY, CDR2 SMNVEV (reference sequence). V was clipped by 0 bases and J by 0 bases, with 12 bases between them. This chain's CDR3 is CASSLSVQGRSYNSPLHF. CDR3 DNA: TGTGCCAGCAGTTTATCGGTACAGGGCCGCTCCTATAATTCACCCCTCCACTTT.

V usage is TRBV7-9 and J usage is TRBJ2-1, with 8 bases that match TRBD1. CDR3 length: 14 amino acids. From germline, CDR1 is SEHNR and CDR2 FQNEAQ (reference sequence). V was clipped by 4 bases and J by 4 bases; unmatched bases: 3. The CDR3 loop is CASSSTGEYNEQFF. Written as DNA, the CDR3 is TGTGCCAGCAGCTCGACAGGGGAATACAATGAGCAGTTCTTC.

The chain couples TRBV30 to TRBJ2-5; 11 nucleotides align to TRBD1. Trimming took 6 bases from V and 3 from J; bases not matched to a gene: 9. The germline CDR1 and CDR2 sequences are GTSNPN and SVGIG (reference sequence). The CDR3 spans 15 residues. The CDR3 DNA reads as TGTGCCTGTTTTCACCGGGACAGGGGGAAAGAGACCCAGTACTTC. This encodes CACFHRDRGKETQYF.

The chain is built from TRBV7-6 and TRBJ2-1, with D tentatively TRBD2 (5 bases). Germline V gene sequence: CDR1 SGHVS, CDR2 FNYEAQ. With 2 bases removed from V and 5 bases from J, the gap between germline ends came to 16 bases. The CDR3 has 16 amino acids. The CDR3 nucleotides read TGTGCCAGCAGCTTACTAGTAGATAGCGTTGACAATGAGCAGTTCTTC. It is translated as CASSLLVDSVDNEQFF.

Written as DNA, the CDR3 is TGCAGCGGCATGACAGGGAACTATGGCTACACCTTC. Its translation is CSGMTGNYGYTF. This chain connects TRBV29-1 to TRBJ1-2; TRBD1 agrees at 7 bases. Germline V lookup: CDR1 SQVTM, CDR2 ANQGSEA. V trimming: 7 bases; J trimming: 2 bases; junction bases outside the gene matches: 4. The CDR3 spans 12 residues.

The chain links TRBV11-1 to TRBJ1-2, with D maybe TRBD1 (5 bases). Germline CDR1 and CDR2: SGHAT and FQDESV (reference sequence). V dropped 5 bases and J dropped 8 bases, with 18 bases sitting between them. This CDR3 region has 14 residues. CDR3 protein: CASSPRWGSSGYTF. The CDR3 region has the DNA TGTGCCAGCAGCCCCAGGTGGGGCTCGAGCGGCTACACCTTC.

The chain has TRBV4-2 and TRBJ2-2; 7 bases align to TRBD1. V lost 4 bases and J lost 4; bases outside the gene matches: 9. CDR1 is LGHNA, CDR2 YNFKEQ, per germline. The CDR3 spans 16 residues. The CDR3 DNA is TGTGCCAGCAGCCTCTGGGACAGACCTGCCACCGGGGAGCTGTTTTTT. Amino acid sequence: CASSLWDRPATGELFF.

The rearrangement joins TRBV5-1 to TRBJ2-5, with TRBD1 matching over 8 bases. Germline V gives CDR1 SGHRS, CDR2 YFSETQ. Losses at the gene ends were 6 bases for V and 0 bases for J; bases not matched to a gene: 19. There are 19 residues in the CDR3. As DNA, the CDR3 is TGCGCCAGCATGCCCCGCGGGGACAGGCCGTTCATATACCAAGAGACCCAGTACTTC. Protein: CASMPRGDRPFIYQETQYF.

The chain employs TRBV19 and TRBJ1-5; the match to TRBD1 covers 7 bases. This CDR3 spans 18 amino acids. The V gene end was trimmed by 5 bases and the J gene end by 1 base; junction bases not matched to a gene: 14. Germline V gives CDR1 LNHDA, CDR2 SQIVND (reference sequence). CDR3 bases: TGTGCCAGTAGTTTCACAGGGGTCCCTCATCGGAGCAATCAGCCCCAGCATTTT. Translation: CASSFTGVPHRSNQPQHF.

This rearrangement joins TRBV29-1 to TRBJ1-2; D gene unclear. This CDR3 spans 13 amino acids. The germline CDR1 and CDR2 sequences are SQVTM and ANQGSEA. V dropped 3 bases and J dropped 1 base, with 9 bases sitting between them. The CDR3 protein is CSVDKHLNYGYTF. DNA for the CDR3: TGCAGCGTTGACAAACACCTTAACTATGGCTACACCTTC.

The V and J genes are TRBV9 and TRBJ1-2; the D gene is possibly TRBD1 (6 bases). Germline values: CDR1 SGDLS, CDR2 YYNGEE. This CDR3 region has 19 residues. Trimming removed 4 bases from V and 0 bases from J, with 25 bases in between. The DNA for the CDR3 is TGTGCCAGCAGCTCGACAGGACAGCCCTTCTTACGATCTAACTATGGCTACACCTTC. Its protein is CASSSTGQPFLRSNYGYTF.

The chain has TRBV6-1 and TRBJ1-2; unclear D gene. The germline V gene has CDR1 MNHNS and CDR2 SASEGT. The ends were cut back, 1 base at V and 5 bases at J, with 8 bases in the middle. The CDR3 consists of 13 residues. In DNA form, the CDR3 reads TGTGCCAGCAGTGAAGATCGGGTATATGGCTACACCTTC. Translating gives CASSEDRVYGYTF.

The J gene is TRBJ1-5, the V gene TRBV7-9; D remains unclear. The germline gives CDR1 SEHNR, CDR2 FQNEAQ (reference sequence). The CDR3 runs 15 residues. The germline V and J ends were trimmed by 1 base and 4 bases, with 11 bases remaining between them. In DNA, the CDR3 is TGTGCCAGCAGCTTAGGGACGACGGGGAATCAGCCCCAGCATTTT. It specifies CASSLGTTGNQPQHF.

This chain connects TRBV11-3 to TRBJ2-1; D unclear. The CDR3 length is 13 residues. V was cut by 5 bases and J by 9 bases, with 14 bases left in between. Germline CDR1 and CDR2: SGHNT and YENEEA. CDR3 DNA sequence: TGTGCCAGCAGCACGCGCCACTCGGGTGAGCAGTTCTTC. Encoded protein: CASSTRHSGEQFF. Full variable domain (remainder filled in from reference TRBV11-3 and TRBJ2-1): EAGVVQSPRYKIIEKKQPVAFWCNPISGHNTLYWYLQNLGQGPELLIRYENEEAVDDSQLPKDRFSAERLKGVDSTLKIQPAELGDSAVYLCASSTRHSGEQFFGPGTRLTVL.

This clone appeared a single time. This chain joins TRBV23-1 and TRBJ1-6; D gene uncertain. TRBV23-1 is assigned to the ORF class and has an uncertain function. This CDR3 is built from 13 residues. The V and J ends lost 7 bases and 11 bases respectively, with 15 bases between them. CDR3 nucleotide sequence: TGCGCCAGCACCTCCCCCGGGTGGCCACCCCTCCACTTT. The encoded protein is CASTSPGWPPLHF.

The chain carries TRBV13 and TRBJ1-2; the D gene is possibly TRBD1 (6 bases). V gave up 2 bases and J gave up 8 bases, with 15 bases separating them. Per the germline V gene, CDR1 is PRHDT and CDR2 is FYEKMQ (reference sequence). This CDR3 is 14 amino acids long. CDR3 nucleotide sequence: TGTGCCAGCAGCTTAACGTCAGGGGCTTTGGGCTACACCTTC. It translates to CASSLTSGALGYTF.

The chain links TRBV7-6 to TRBJ2-1, with D unresolved. CDR3 length equals 15 residues. Trimming stripped 1 base from V and 4 bases from J, with 11 bases between. CDR1 is SGHVS and CDR2 is FNYEAQ in the germline V gene. CDR3 DNA sequence: TGTGCCAGCAGCTTAGGTCCAACTCTTTACAATGAGCAGTTCTTC. Translated, it gives CASSLGPTLYNEQFF.

This sequence joins TRBV5-1 and TRBJ1-1; D not certain. This CDR3 contains 14 residues. CDR1 is SGHRS, CDR2 YFSETQ, per germline. The V end was cut by 1 base, the J end by 1 base, with 8 bases between. CDR3 loop: CASSLSTPNTEAFF. The CDR3 nucleotides are TGCGCCAGCAGCTTGAGTACACCGAACACTGAAGCTTTCTTT.